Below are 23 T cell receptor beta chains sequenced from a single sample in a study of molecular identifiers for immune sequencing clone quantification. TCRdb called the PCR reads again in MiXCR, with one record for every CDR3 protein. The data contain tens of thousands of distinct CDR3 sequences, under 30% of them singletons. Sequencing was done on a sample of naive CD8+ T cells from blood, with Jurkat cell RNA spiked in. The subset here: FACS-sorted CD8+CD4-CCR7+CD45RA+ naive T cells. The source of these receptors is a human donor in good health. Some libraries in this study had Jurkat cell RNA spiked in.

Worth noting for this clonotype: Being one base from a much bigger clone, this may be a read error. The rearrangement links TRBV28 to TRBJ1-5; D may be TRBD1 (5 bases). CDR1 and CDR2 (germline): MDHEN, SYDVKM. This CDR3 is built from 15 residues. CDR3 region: CAISLLHGGNQPQHF. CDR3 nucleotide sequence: TGTGCCATCAGTTTATTGCACGGGGGGAATCAGCCCCAGCATTTT. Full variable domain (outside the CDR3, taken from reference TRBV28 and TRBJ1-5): DVKVTQSSRYLVKRTGEKVFLECVQDMDHENMFWYRQDPGLGLRLIYFSYDVKMKEKGDIPEGYSVSREKKERFSLILESASTNQTSMYLCAISLLHGGNQPQHFGDGTRLSIL.

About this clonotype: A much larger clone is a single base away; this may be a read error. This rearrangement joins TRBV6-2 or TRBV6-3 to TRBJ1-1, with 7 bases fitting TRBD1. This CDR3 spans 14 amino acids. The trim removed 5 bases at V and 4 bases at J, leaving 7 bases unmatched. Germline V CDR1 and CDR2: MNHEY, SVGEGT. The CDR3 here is CASSPLQGPTEAFF. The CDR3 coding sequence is TGTGCCAGCAGTCCCCTACAGGGGCCCACTGAAGCTTTCTTT.

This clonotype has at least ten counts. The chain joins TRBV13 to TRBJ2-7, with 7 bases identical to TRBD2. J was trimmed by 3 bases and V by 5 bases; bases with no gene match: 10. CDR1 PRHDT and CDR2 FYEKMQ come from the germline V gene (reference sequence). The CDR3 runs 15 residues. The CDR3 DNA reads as TGTGCCAGCAGCGCCATATCCAGGGAGGGCTACGAGCAGTACTTC. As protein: CASSAISREGYEQYF. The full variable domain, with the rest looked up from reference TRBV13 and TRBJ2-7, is AAGVIQSPRHLIKEKRETATLKCYPIPRHDTVYWYQQGPGQDPQFLISFYEKMQSDKGSIPDRFSAQQFSDYHSELNMSSLELGDSALYFCASSAISREGYEQYFGPGTRLTVT.

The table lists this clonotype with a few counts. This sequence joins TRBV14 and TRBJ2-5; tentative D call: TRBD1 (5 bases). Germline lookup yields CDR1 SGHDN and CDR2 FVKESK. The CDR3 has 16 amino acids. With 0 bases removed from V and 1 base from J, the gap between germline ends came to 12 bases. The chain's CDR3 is CASSQDRRQLQETQYF. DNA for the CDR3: TGTGCCAGCAGCCAAGATAGGAGACAGCTCCAAGAGACCCAGTACTTC.

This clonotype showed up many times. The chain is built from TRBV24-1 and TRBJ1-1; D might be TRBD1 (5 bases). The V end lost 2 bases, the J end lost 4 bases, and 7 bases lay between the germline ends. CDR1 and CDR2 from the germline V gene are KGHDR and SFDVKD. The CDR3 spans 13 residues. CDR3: CATSDWGGTEAFF. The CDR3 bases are TGTGCCACCAGTGATTGGGGGGGCACTGAAGCTTTCTTT.

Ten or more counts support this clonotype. CDR3 nucleotide sequence: TGCAGCGCCACGGGACTAGCGGGAAGAGATGAGCAGTTCTTC. Its translation: CSATGLAGRDEQFF. This sequence joins TRBV29-1 and TRBJ2-1; 13 bases map to TRBD2. The ends lost 7 bases at V and 8 bases at J; junction bases unmatched: 8. The length of the CDR3 is 14 residues. CDR1 is SQVTM, CDR2 ANQGSEA, per germline.

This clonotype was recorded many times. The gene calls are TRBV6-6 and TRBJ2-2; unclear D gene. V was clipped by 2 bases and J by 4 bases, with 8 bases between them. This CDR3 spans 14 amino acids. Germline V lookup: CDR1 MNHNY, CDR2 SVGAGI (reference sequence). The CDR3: CASSYGTATGELFF. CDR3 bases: TGTGCCAGCAGTTACGGAACAGCCACCGGGGAGCTGTTTTTT.

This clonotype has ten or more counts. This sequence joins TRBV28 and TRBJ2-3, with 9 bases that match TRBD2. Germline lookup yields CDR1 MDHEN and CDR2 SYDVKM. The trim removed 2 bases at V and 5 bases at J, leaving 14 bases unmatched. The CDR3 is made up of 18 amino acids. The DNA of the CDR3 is TGTGCCAGCAGTTTAGAAGGGCTAGCGGGAAAGGTTTTAGATACGCAGTATTTT. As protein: CASSLEGLAGKVLDTQYF.

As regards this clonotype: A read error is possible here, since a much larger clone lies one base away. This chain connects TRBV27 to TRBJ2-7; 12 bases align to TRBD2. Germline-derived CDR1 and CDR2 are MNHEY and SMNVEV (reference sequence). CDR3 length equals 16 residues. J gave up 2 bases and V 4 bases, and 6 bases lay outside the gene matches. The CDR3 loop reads CASSSLLAGGPYEQYF. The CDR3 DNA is TGTGCCAGCAGTTCCCTACTAGCGGGAGGACCCTACGAGCAGTACTTC.

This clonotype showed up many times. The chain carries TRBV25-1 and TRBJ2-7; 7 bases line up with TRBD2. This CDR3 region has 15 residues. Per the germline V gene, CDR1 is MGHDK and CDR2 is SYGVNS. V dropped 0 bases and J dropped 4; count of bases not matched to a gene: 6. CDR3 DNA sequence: TGTGCCAGCAGTGAATACGCGGGAGTGGCGTACGAGCAGTACTTC. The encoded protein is CASSEYAGVAYEQYF.

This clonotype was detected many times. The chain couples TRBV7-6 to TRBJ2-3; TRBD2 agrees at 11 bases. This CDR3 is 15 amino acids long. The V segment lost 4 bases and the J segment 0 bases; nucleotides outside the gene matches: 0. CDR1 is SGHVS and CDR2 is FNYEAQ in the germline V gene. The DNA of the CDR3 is TGTGCCAGCAGCTGGACTAGCGGGAGCACAGATACGCAGTATTTT. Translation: CASSWTSGSTDTQYF.

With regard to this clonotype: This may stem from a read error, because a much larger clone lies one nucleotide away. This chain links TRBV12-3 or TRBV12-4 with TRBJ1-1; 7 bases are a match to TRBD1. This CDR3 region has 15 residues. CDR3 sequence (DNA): TGTGCCAGCACGGTCACAGGGGTCATCAACACTAAAGCTTTCTTT. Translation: CASTVTGVINTKAFF.

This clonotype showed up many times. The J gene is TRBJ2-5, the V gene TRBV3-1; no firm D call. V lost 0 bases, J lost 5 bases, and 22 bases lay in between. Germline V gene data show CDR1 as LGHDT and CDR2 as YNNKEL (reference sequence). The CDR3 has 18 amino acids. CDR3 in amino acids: CASSQERLSREIGETQYF. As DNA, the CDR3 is TGTGCCAGCAGCCAAGAGAGGCTTTCTAGAGAGATCGGTGAGACCCAGTACTTC.

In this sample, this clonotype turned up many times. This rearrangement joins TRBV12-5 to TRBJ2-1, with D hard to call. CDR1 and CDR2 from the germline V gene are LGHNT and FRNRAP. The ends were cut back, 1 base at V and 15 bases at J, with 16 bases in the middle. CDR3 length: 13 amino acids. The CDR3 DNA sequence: TGTGCTAGTGGTTTGGACCCCCGAGGACGTACGTTCTTC. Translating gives CASGLDPRGRTFF.

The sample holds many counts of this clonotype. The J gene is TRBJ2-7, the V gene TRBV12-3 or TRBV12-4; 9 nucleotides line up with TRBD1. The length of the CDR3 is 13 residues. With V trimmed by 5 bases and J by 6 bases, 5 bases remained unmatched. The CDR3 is CASSPDRGSEQYF. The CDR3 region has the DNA TGTGCCAGCAGTCCTGACAGGGGGTCCGAGCAGTACTTC.

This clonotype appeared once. CDR3 sequence reads: CASRPPRQGRAGELFF. The DNA for the CDR3 is TGTGCCAGCAGGCCACCCCGACAGGGTAGGGCCGGGGAGCTGTTTTTT. The chain joins TRBV28 to TRBJ2-2; 7 bases line up with TRBD1. The CDR3 has 16 residues. CDR1 and CDR2 from the germline V gene are MDHEN and SYDVKM. V shed 6 bases and J 6 bases; nucleotides not matched to a gene: 13. Based on the CDR3 plus reference TRBV28 and TRBJ2-2, the full variable domain is DVKVTQSSRYLVKRTGEKVFLECVQDMDHENMFWYRQDPGLGLRLIYFSYDVKMKEKGDIPEGYSVSREKKERFSLILESASTNQTSMYLCASRPPRQGRAGELFFGEGSRLTVL.

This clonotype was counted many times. The CDR3 DNA reads TGTGCCAGCAGTAGCAGGCTAGCTAGCACAGATACGCAGTATTTT. The encoded protein is CASSSRLASTDTQYF. This chain uses TRBV12-3 or TRBV12-4 with TRBJ2-3; D possibly corresponds to TRBD2 (5 bases). CDR3 length: 15 residues. Trimming took 5 bases from V and 0 from J, leaving 12 bases between them.

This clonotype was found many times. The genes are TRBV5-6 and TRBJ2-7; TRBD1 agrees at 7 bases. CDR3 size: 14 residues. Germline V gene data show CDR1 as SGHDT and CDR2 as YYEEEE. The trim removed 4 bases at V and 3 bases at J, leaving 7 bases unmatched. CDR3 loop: CASSPWTGDYEQYF. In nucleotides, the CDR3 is TGTGCCAGCAGCCCCTGGACAGGAGACTACGAGCAGTACTTC.

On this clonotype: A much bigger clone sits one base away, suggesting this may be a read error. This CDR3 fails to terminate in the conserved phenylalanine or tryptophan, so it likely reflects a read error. This chain's CDR3 is CASSFTYRRDYNEQFL. As DNA, the CDR3 is TGTGCCAGCAGCTTTACGTACAGGAGGGACTACAATGAGCAGTTCCTC. The rearrangement links TRBV5-6 to TRBJ2-1, with D perhaps matching TRBD2 (6 bases). The CDR3 has 16 amino acids. Germline values: CDR1 SGHDT, CDR2 YYEEEE. The V end was cut by 2 bases, the J end by 3 bases, with 15 bases between.

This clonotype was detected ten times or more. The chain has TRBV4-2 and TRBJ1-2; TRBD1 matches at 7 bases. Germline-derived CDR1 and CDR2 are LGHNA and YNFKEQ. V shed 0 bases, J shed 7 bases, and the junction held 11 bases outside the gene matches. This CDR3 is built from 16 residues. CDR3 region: CASSQEPGQAEGGYTF. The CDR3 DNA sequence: TGTGCCAGCAGCCAAGAACCTGGACAGGCCGAAGGTGGCTACACCTTC.

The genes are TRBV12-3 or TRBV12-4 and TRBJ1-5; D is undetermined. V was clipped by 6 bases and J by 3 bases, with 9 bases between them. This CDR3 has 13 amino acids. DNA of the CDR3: TGTGCCAGCAGCCGTTGGGCCAATCAGCCCCAGCATTTT. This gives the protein CASSRWANQPQHF.

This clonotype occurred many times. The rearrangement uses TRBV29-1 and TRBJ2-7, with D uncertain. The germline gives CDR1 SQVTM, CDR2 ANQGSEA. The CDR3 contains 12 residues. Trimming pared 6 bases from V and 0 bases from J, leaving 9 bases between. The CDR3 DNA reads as TGCAGCGTCCGAACGCACTCCTACGAGCAGTACTTC. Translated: CSVRTHSYEQYF.

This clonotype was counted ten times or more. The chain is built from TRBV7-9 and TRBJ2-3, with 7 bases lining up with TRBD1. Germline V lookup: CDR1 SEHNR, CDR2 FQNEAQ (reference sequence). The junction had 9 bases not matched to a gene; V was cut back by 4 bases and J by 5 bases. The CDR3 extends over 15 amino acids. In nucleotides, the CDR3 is TGTGCCAGCAGCTCGTCTGAGGGGGCTAAAGATACGCAGTATTTT. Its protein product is CASSSSEGAKDTQYF.